The subject of this entry is one T cell receptor beta chain. Its specificity is not known. This specimen belongs to a study of shared clonotypes between healthy human individuals. The study, taken as a whole, reports: Non-shared clonotypes had lower generation probabilities than clonotypes shared by all four sorted-subset donors. Owing to a small donor count, the genetic and exposure-history diversity represented was limited.

Sequencing used immunoSEQ multiplex PCR; TCRdb keeps in-frame clones, though not all of them. This table has around 1.6 million clones, approximately 98% appearing once. Germline V gene lookup returns CDR1 KGHSH and CDR2 LQKENI. CDR3 length: 15 residues. V was pared by 3 bases and J by 6 bases, with 5 bases of the junction left unmatched. The receptor's source is a man aged 25-45 years in good health. Sequencing was done on a sample of naive CD4+ T cells sorted from blood. Subset reported: CD45RA+ positively selected. The rearrangement uses TRBV18 and TRBJ2-1; 10 nucleotides line up with TRBD1. CDR3 bases: TGTGCCAGCTCACCCAGGACAGGGGGGACCAATGAGCAGTTCTTC. This sequence encodes CASSPRTGGTNEQFF.